This T cell receptor (beta chain) was sequenced during a study of cytomegalovirus exposure and HLA in healthy donors. Study findings and constraints: A prior analysis recorded that most TCR beta V segments were productive about 87% or about 30% of the time. The authors later linked a missense DCLRE1C variant to TCR beta V- and J-gene trimming.

As to this clone: Its antigen is unknown.

V was clipped by 6 bases and J by 6 bases; unmatched bases: 11. Looked up from germline, CDR1 is MDHEN and CDR2 is SYDVKM. This CDR3 has 17 residues. All the people who gave samples were healthy bone marrow donors. When sampled, the donors appeared nominally healthy, though they likely had unrecorded immune exposures. Primers for the PCR totalled 60 Vbeta and 13 Jbeta. Profiled with immunoSEQ multiplex PCR; TCRdb holds only in-frame clones, not every one. The repertoire holds 170,000 or so clones, about three quarters seen once, with 3.5% to 4.5% in the top ten. The sequencing input was PBMCs. This TCR was recovered from a woman aged 55-69 years in good health and CMV-seropositive. V gene TRBV28 combines with J gene TRBJ2-1, with TRBD2 matching over 13 bases. The CDR3 reads CASRPLAGTSGINEQFF. CDR3 bases: TGTGCCAGCAGGCCCCTCGCCGGGACTAGCGGGATCAATGAGCAGTTCTTC.